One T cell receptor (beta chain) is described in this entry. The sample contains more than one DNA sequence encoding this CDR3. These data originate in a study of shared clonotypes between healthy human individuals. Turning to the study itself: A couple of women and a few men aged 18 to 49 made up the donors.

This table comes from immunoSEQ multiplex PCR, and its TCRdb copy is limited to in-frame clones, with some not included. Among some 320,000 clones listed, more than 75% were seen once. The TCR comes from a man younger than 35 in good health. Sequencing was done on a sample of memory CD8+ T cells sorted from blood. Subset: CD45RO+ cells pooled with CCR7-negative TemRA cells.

CDR3 bases: TGCGCTAGCCAATACCACCCGGGAGACTACGAGCAGTACTTC. Residues: CASQYHPGDYEQYF. J is TRBJ2-7 and V is TRBV5-1, with D maybe TRBD2 (6 bases). CDR1 SGHRS and CDR2 YFSETQ come from the germline V gene. The CDR3 contains 14 residues.